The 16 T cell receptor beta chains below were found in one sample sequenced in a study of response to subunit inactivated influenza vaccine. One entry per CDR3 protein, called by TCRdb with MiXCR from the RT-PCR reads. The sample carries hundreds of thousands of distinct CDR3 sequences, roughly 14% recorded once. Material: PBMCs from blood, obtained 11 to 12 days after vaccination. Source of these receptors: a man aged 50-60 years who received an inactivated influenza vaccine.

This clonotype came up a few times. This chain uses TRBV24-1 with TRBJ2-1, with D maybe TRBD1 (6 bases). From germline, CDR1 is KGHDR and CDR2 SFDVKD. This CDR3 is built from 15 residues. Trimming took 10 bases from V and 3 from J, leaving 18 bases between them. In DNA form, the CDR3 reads TGTGCCACAAGCAGGTCCTGGGACATCTACAATGAGCAGTTCTTC. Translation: CATSRSWDIYNEQFF.

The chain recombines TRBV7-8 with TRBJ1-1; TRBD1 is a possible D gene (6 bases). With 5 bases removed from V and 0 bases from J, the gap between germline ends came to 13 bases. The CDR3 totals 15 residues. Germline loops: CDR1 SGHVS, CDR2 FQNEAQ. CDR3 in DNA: TGTGCCAGCAGCCAACGGACAGAGATGAACACTGAAGCTTTCTTT. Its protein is CASSQRTEMNTEAFF.

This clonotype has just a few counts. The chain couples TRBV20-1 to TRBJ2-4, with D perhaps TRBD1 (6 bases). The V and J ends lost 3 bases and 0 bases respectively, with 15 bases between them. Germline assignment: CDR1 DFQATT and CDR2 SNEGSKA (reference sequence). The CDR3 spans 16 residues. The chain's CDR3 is CSARETGELAKNIQYF. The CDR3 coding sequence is TGCAGTGCTAGGGAGACAGGTGAATTAGCCAAAAACATTCAGTACTTC.

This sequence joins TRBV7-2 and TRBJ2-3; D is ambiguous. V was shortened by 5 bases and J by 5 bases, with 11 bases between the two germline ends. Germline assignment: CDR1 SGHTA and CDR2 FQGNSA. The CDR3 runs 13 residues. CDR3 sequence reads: CASSILYLDTQYF. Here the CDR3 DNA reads TGTGCCAGCAGCATTCTTTATTTAGATACGCAGTATTTT.

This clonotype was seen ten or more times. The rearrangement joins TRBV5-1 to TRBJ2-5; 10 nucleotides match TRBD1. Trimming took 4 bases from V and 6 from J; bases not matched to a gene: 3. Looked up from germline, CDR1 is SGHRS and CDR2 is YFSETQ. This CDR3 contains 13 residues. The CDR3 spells CASSKGQGQTQYF. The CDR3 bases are TGCGCCAGCAGCAAGGGACAGGGGCAGACCCAGTACTTC.

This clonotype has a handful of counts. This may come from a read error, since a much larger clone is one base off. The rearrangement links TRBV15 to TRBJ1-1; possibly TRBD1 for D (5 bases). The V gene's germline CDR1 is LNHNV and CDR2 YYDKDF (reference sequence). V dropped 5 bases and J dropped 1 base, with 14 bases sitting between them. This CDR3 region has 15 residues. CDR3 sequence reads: CATSPRTRANTEAFF. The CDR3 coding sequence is TGTGCCACCAGCCCTCGGACCAGGGCGAACACTGAAGCTTTCTTT.

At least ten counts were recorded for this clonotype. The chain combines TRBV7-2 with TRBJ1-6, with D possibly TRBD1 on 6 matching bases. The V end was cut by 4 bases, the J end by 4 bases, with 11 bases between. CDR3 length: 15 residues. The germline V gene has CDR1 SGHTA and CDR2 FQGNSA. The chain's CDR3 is CASSSDSGYNSPLHF. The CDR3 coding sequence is TGTGCCAGCAGCTCGGACAGCGGATATAATTCACCCCTCCACTTT.

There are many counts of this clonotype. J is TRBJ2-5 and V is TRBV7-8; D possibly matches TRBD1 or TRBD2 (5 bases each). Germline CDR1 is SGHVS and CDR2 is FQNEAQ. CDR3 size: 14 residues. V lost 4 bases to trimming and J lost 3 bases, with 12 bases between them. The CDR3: CASSSGAAKETQYF. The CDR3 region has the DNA TGTGCCAGCAGCTCCGGGGCAGCCAAAGAGACCCAGTACTTC.

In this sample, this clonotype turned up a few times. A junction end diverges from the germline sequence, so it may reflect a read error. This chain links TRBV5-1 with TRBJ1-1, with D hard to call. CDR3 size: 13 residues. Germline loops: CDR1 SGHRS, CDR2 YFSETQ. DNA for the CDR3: TGCGCCAGCAGCTCGGGAACGAACAATGAAGCTTTCTTT. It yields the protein CASSSGTNNEAFF.

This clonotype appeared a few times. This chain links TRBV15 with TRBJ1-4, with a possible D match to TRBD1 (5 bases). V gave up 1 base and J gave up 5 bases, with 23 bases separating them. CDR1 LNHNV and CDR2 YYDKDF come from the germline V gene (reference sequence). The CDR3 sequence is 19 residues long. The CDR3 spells CATSRVFVGEGRWNEKLFF. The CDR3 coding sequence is TGTGCCACCAGCAGAGTTTTTGTAGGGGAGGGAAGATGGAATGAAAAACTGTTTTTT.

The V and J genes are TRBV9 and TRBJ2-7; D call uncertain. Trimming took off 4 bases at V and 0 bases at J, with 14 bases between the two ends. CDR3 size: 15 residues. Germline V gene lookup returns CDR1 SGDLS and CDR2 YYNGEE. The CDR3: CASSYGPSPSYEQYF. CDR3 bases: TGTGCCAGCAGCTATGGACCTAGTCCCTCCTACGAGCAGTACTTC.

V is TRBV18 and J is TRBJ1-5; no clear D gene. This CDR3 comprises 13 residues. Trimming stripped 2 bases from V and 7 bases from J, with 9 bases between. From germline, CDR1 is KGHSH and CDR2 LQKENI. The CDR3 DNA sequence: TGTGCCAGCTCACCATTCTCCTCGCAGCCCCAGCATTTT. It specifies CASSPFSSQPQHF.

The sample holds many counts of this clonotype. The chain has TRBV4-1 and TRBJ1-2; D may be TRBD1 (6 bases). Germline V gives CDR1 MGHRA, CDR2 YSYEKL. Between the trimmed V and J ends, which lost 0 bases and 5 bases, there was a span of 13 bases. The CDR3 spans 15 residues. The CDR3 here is CASSQDTGSFYGYTF. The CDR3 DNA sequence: TGCGCCAGCAGCCAAGACACAGGGAGTTTTTATGGCTACACCTTC.

This CDR3 reads CASSLALGLAGGGYEQYF. The CDR3 nucleotides read TGTGCCAGCAGCTTAGCGCTGGGACTAGCGGGAGGTGGATACGAGCAGTACTTC. This rearrangement joins TRBV7-2 to TRBJ2-7, with 15 bases lining up with TRBD2. The V gene end was trimmed by 0 bases and the J gene end by 4 bases; junction bases not matched to a gene: 7. The CDR3 extends over 18 amino acids. In germline, CDR1 is SGHTA, CDR2 FQGNSA.

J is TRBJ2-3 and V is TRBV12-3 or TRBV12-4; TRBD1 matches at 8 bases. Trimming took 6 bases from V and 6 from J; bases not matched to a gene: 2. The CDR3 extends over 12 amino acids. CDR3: CASSRQGDTQYF. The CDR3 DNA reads TGTGCCAGCAGCCGACAGGGGGATACGCAGTATTTT.

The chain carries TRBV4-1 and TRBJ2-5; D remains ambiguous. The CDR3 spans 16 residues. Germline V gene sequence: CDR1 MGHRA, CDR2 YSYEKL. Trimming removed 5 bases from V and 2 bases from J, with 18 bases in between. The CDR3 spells CASSVDGVTLQETQYF. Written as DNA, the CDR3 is TGCGCCAGCAGCGTAGACGGCGTCACTTTACAAGAGACCCAGTACTTC.